This TCR beta chain is from a study of blood T cell repertoires in COVID-19. The wider study: The United States, Italy and Spain supplied acute and convalescent COVID-19 samples. PBMCs, B-cell-depleted T cells, or T cells provided the cDNA or gDNA that made up the material.

Authors' processing steps: Estimation of nucleated cell counts was performed using reference gene primer amplification. Only in-frame clones appear in the TCRdb table, and some are missing; sequencing was by immunoSEQ multiplex PCR. For V, J and clone size, that table is used; D and trimming come from the DNA. The sample contains about 160,000 clones, 87% of which appear only once. Trimming cost V 4 bases and J 7 bases, with 20 bases left between them. Germline values: CDR1 SGHNT, CDR2 YYREEE (reference sequence). This CDR3 contains 15 residues. The chain combines TRBV5-4 with TRBJ1-1; D possibly corresponds to TRBD1 (6 bases). The clonotype originates from a woman aged 60 to 75 who had recovered from COVID-19. The sequencing sample was made of peripheral blood. The CDR3 sequence: CASSTPAGAGFEAFF. The DNA for the CDR3 is TGTGCCAGCAGCACCCCCGCAGGGGCTGGTTTTGAAGCTTTCTTT.